This T cell receptor beta chain is drawn from a study of CD8+ T cells in alopecia areata. cDNA serving as the sequencing template came from extracted, reverse transcribed RNA. TCRdb's copy holds only in-frame clones and misses some; the assay was immunoSEQ multiplex PCR. This sample has fewer than 150,000 clones, with around three fifths found just once. V lost 6 bases to trimming and J lost 5 bases, with 14 bases between them. Germline assignment: CDR1 MNHEY and CDR2 SMNVEV (reference sequence). The CDR3 length is 13 residues. This chain uses TRBV27 with TRBJ2-7; D not certain. This specimen was CD4+ T cells sorted from blood, taken at week 0. This clonotype was sampled from a human donor with alopecia areata. This CDR3 reads CASRNPRVHEQYF. The CDR3 nucleotides read TGTGCCAGCAGGAATCCTAGGGTCCACGAGCAGTACTTC.